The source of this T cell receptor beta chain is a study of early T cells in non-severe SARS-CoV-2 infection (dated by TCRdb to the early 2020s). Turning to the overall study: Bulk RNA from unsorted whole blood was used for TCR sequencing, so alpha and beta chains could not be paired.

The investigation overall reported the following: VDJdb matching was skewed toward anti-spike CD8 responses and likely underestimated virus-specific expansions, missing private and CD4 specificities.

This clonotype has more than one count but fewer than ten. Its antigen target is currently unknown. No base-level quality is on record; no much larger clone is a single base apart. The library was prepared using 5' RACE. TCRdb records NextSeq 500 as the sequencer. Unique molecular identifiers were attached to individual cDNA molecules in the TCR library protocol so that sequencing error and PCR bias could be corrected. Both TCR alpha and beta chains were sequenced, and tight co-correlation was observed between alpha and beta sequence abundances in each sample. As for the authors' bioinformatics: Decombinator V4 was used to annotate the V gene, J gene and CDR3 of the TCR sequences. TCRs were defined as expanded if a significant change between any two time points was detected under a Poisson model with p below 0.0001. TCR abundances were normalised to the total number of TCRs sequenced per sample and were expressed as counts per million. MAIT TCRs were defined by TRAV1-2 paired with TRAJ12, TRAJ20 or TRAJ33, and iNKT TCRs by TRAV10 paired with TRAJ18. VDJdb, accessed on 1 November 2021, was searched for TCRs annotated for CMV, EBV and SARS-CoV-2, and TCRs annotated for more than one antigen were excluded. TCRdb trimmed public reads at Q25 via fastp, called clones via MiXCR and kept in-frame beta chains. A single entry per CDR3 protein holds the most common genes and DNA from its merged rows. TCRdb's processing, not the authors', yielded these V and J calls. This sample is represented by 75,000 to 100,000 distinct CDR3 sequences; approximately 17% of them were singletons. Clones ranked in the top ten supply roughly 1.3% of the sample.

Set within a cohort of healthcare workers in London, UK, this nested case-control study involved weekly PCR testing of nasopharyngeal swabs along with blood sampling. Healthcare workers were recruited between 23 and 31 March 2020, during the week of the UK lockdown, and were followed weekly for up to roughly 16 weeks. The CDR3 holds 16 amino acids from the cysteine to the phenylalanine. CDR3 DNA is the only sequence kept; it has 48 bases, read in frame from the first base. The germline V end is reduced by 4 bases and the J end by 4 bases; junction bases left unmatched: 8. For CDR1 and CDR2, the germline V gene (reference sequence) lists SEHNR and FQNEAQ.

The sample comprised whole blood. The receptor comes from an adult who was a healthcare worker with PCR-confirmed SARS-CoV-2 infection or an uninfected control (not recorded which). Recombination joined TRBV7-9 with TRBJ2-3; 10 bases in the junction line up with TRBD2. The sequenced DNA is TGTGCCAGCAGCTCCTCTAGCGGGAGTGAGGCAGATACGCAGTATTTT. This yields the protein CASSSSSGSEADTQYF.